The text below deals with one T cell receptor (beta chain). The data were taken from a study of technical replicates of blood from a few donors. Only in-frame clones appear in the TCRdb table, and some are missing; sequencing was by immunoSEQ multiplex PCR. The sample has under 90,000 clones, 90% to 95% seen once. The CDR3 is 15 residues long. CDR1 and CDR2 from the germline V gene are MGHRA and YSYEKL. V shed 2 bases and J shed 1 base, with 12 bases lying between them. The chain is built from TRBV4-1 and TRBJ2-7; D is uncertain. What was sequenced was T cells isolated from PBMCs. This sequence originates from a human donor in good health. CDR3 sequence (DNA): TGCGCCAGCAGCCAAACCTCCTCGAGGTCCTACGAGCAGTACTTC. Protein: CASSQTSSRSYEQYF.